One sample yielded the 27 T cell receptor beta chains listed below, sequenced in a study of blood T cells in healthy people across ages. For the second PCR, which ran for about 7 to 11 cycles, a sample-barcoded 5' primer and a J-beta primer mix were used. TCRdb passed the 5' RACE reads through MiXCR, listing each CDR3 protein once. The table records fewer than 1.5 million distinct CDR3 sequences, 42% of them present only once. Sequenced: blood. Receptor source: a young woman in good health.

The chain links TRBV4-1 to TRBJ2-2; D is perhaps TRBD1 or TRBD2 (6 bases each). The CDR3 consists of 16 residues. Germline assignment: CDR1 MGHRA and CDR2 YSYEKL. Trimming cost V 3 bases and J 1 base, with 12 bases left between them. The CDR3 is CASSQGGGKNTGELFF. In DNA, the CDR3 is TGCGCCAGCAGCCAGGGGGGCGGAAAGAACACCGGGGAGCTGTTTTTT.

The rearrangement uses TRBV28 and TRBJ2-2; D is possibly TRBD2 (5 bases). Germline CDR1 reads MDHEN; CDR2 reads SYDVKM. V was clipped by 7 bases and J by 4 bases, with 31 bases between them. The CDR3 totals 20 residues. The CDR3 DNA reads TGTGCCAGCATCTCATGGGATCAATCTGGAACGAGCGAGGGCACCGGGGAGCTGTTTTTT. Translating it yields CASISWDQSGTSEGTGELFF.

The chain has TRBV24-1 and TRBJ2-1; 12 bases fit TRBD2. Losses at the gene ends were 12 bases for V and 7 bases for J; bases not matched to a gene: 6. The CDR3 length is 13 residues. Germline assignment: CDR1 KGHDR and CDR2 SFDVKD. In DNA form, the CDR3 reads TGTGCCTCGACTAGCGGGAGAAAGAATGAGCAGTTCTTC. It codes for CASTSGRKNEQFF.

The chain uses TRBV7-2 and TRBJ2-5; possible D gene TRBD2, 5 bases. The length of the CDR3 is 13 residues. CDR1 is SGHTA and CDR2 is FQGNSA in the germline V gene. Trimming stripped 3 bases from V and 11 bases from J, with 16 bases between. CDR3: CASSFKGGLEQYF. CDR3 nucleotides: TGTGCCAGCAGCTTCAAGGGCGGACTTGAGCAGTACTTC.

The chain couples TRBV3-1 to TRBJ2-1; 8 nucleotides line up with TRBD1. The CDR3 has 16 residues. Germline V gene sequence: CDR1 LGHDT, CDR2 YNNKEL (reference sequence). The V and J ends lost 1 base and 2 bases, in that order; junction bases with no gene match: 4. The CDR3 reads CASSQAWTGPYNEQFF. DNA for the CDR3: TGTGCCAGCAGCCAAGCCTGGACAGGGCCCTACAATGAGCAGTTCTTC.

The chain couples TRBV20-1 to TRBJ2-3; D possibly corresponds to TRBD2 (7 bases). V was trimmed by 8 bases and J by 6 bases, leaving 30 bases between them. The CDR3 sequence is 17 residues long. CDR1 DFQATT and CDR2 SNEGSKA come from the germline V gene (reference sequence). The DNA for the CDR3 is TGCAGTCAGGAGGGGGGGCTATTTACTAAGGATAGGGATACGCAGTATTTT. Translating it yields CSQEGGLFTKDRDTQYF.

The chain is built from TRBV10-2 and TRBJ1-6; D call uncertain. Between the trimmed V and J ends, which lost 0 bases and 13 bases, there was a span of 7 bases. The CDR3 contains 12 residues. Germline V gene sequence: CDR1 WSHSY, CDR2 SAAADI. The CDR3 DNA is TGCGCCAGCAGTGAGTCGGCACCTCCCCTCCACTTT. Translating gives CASSESAPPLHF.

The chain joins TRBV4-1 to TRBJ1-5, with 8 bases lining up with TRBD1. This CDR3 region has 17 residues. Germline V CDR1 and CDR2: MGHRA, YSYEKL. The junction had 5 bases not matched to a gene; V was cut back by 1 base and J by 0 bases. The CDR3 region is CASSQGRQGISNQPQHF. The DNA of the CDR3 is TGCGCCAGCAGCCAAGGTCGACAGGGGATTAGCAATCAGCCCCAGCATTTT.

There are a few counts of this clonotype. The genes are TRBV5-1 and TRBJ1-1; 9 bases agree with TRBD1. With 4 bases clipped from V and 4 bases from J, the junction kept 11 bases outside the gene matches. The CDR3 loop spans 16 amino acids. The germline CDR1 and CDR2 sequences are SGHRS and YFSETQ. The CDR3 here is CASSTRRQGVGTEAFF. CDR3 nucleotides: TGCGCCAGCAGCACTCGAAGACAGGGGGTCGGCACTGAAGCTTTCTTT.

This clonotype was counted many times. The genes are TRBV2 and TRBJ1-2, with D uncertain. The ends were cut back, 6 bases at V and 4 bases at J, with 12 bases in the middle. CDR3 length: 13 residues. The germline V gene encodes CDR1 SNHLY and CDR2 FYNNEI. CDR3 DNA: TGTGCCAGCAGCCCCGGACTGAGCTATGGCTACACCTTC. Its translation: CASSPGLSYGYTF.

This clonotype was observed at least ten times. The chain links TRBV20-1 to TRBJ2-1; 9 bases are a match to TRBD2. The CDR3 loop spans 15 amino acids. The J segment lost 3 bases and the V segment lost 3 bases, leaving 6 bases of the junction unmatched. CDR1 DFQATT and CDR2 SNEGSKA come from the germline V gene (reference sequence). The CDR3 protein is CSARSASGVYNEQFF. In nucleotides, the CDR3 is TGCAGTGCTAGGTCGGCTAGCGGGGTCTACAATGAGCAGTTCTTC.

The chain recombines TRBV18 with TRBJ2-7; D ambiguous. In germline, CDR1 is KGHSH, CDR2 LQKENI. CDR3 length: 14 residues. V gave up 2 bases and J gave up 0 bases, with 8 bases separating them. The CDR3 coding sequence is TGTGCCAGCTCACCAACTACTCTCTCCTACGAGCAGTACTTC. Its protein product is CASSPTTLSYEQYF.

The chain has TRBV2 and TRBJ2-7; D not resolved. Germline V CDR1 and CDR2: SNHLY, FYNNEI. The CDR3 totals 12 residues. V lost 4 bases to trimming and J lost 1 base, with 5 bases between them. The CDR3 bases are TGTGCCAGCAGTGCAGAGTCCTACGAGCAGTACTTC. It translates to CASSAESYEQYF.

The rearrangement uses TRBV20-1 and TRBJ2-5; 9 bases are shared with TRBD1. Per the germline V gene, CDR1 is DFQATT and CDR2 is SNEGSKA (reference sequence). The CDR3 is made up of 16 amino acids. V shed 5 bases and J 2 bases; nucleotides not matched to a gene: 12. The DNA of the CDR3 is TGCAGTGCTGGAGGACAGGGGCCGGGGGTTCAAGAGACCCAGTACTTC. Protein sequence: CSAGGQGPGVQETQYF.

In its sample, this clonotype was seen a few times. J is TRBJ2-5 and V is TRBV21-1; the DNA was not compared with TRBD1, the D call given in the table. TRBV21-1 is a documented pseudogene. This CDR3 is 15 amino acids long. Written as DNA, the CDR3 is TGTGCCAGCAGGGTAGGCGCGTTGGGTAAAGAGACCCAGTACTTC. Translation: CASRVGALGKETQYF.

V is TRBV28 and J is TRBJ1-1; perhaps TRBD1 as D (5 bases). This CDR3 is built from 15 residues. V gave up 7 bases and J gave up 1 base, with 16 bases separating them. Germline CDR1 MDHEN, CDR2 SYDVKM. The CDR3 DNA sequence: TGTGCCAGCATTGAACGGGAGCAGGGGAACACTGAAGCTTTCTTT. Translating gives CASIEREQGNTEAFF.

The chain couples TRBV20-1 to TRBJ1-4; tentatively, D is TRBD1 (6 bases). The germline V gene has CDR1 DFQATT and CDR2 SNEGSKA (reference sequence). The CDR3 consists of 17 residues. V dropped 5 bases and J dropped 5 bases, with 24 bases sitting between them. This CDR3 is CSADDRTKNFINEKLFF. The CDR3 DNA is TGCAGTGCTGACGACAGGACCAAGAACTTTATAAATGAAAAACTGTTTTTT.

This clonotype showed up many times. The chain employs TRBV2 and TRBJ1-5; D not resolved. V lost 6 bases, J lost 3 bases, and 12 bases lay in between. The CDR3 contains 14 residues. Germline CDR1 is SNHLY and CDR2 is FYNNEI. CDR3 protein: CASRLAGANQPQHF. CDR3 coding DNA: TGTGCCAGCAGGCTCGCGGGCGCCAATCAGCCCCAGCATTTT.

This clonotype occurred a few times. The chain has TRBV5-1 and TRBJ2-7, with 7 nucleotides matching TRBD1. CDR1 and CDR2 from the germline V gene are SGHRS and YFSETQ. The CDR3 totals 13 residues. Germline trimming cut 0 bases from V and 6 bases from J; bases unmatched to any gene: 3. The CDR3 region is CASSLGDSTEQYF. The CDR3 coding sequence is TGCGCCAGCAGCTTGGGGGACAGTACCGAGCAGTACTTC.

This clonotype has just a few counts. This chain joins TRBV27 and TRBJ1-6; D gene unclear. The germline V and J ends were trimmed by 6 bases and 8 bases, with 5 bases remaining between them. In germline, CDR1 is MNHEY, CDR2 SMNVEV (reference sequence). This CDR3 contains 11 residues. CDR3 bases: TGTGCCAGCAGCCCACATTCACCCCTCCACTTT. Translated, it gives CASSPHSPLHF.

This clonotype has only a few counts. J is TRBJ1-2 and V is TRBV11-2; D might be TRBD1 (6 bases). The germline V gene encodes CDR1 SGHAT and CDR2 FQNNGV. V gave up 4 bases and J gave up 13 bases, with 16 bases separating them. There are 12 residues in the CDR3. This CDR3 reads CASSSTWTVTTF. The CDR3 DNA follows: TGTGCCAGCAGCTCGACATGGACAGTAACCACCTTC.

The gene calls are TRBV10-3 and TRBJ2-4, with 7 bases that match TRBD2. Unmatched junction bases numbered 14, after V lost 10 bases and J lost 5 bases. Germline assignment: CDR1 ENHRY and CDR2 SYGVKD. The CDR3 is 15 residues long. CDR3 protein: CASRVAGDAQNIQYF. The CDR3 nucleotides read TGTGCCAGCCGCGTCGCGGGGGACGCTCAAAACATTCAGTACTTC.

This clonotype was seen repeatedly, ten times or more. The chain is built from TRBV20-1 and TRBJ2-3; 8 bases match TRBD2. The germline CDR1 and CDR2 sequences are DFQATT and SNEGSKA (reference sequence). V trimming: 4 bases; J trimming: 3 bases; junction bases outside the gene matches: 6. This CDR3 has 14 residues. The CDR3 here is CSATGTSRTDTQYF. The CDR3 region has the DNA TGCAGTGCTACCGGGACTAGTCGGACAGATACGCAGTATTTT.

Written as DNA, the CDR3 is TGTGCCAGCAGCGCCTTGCGCGGGAGGGAATACAATGAGCAGTTCTTC. It yields the protein CASSALRGREYNEQFF. This rearrangement joins TRBV9 to TRBJ2-1; 9 nucleotides align to TRBD2. The J segment lost 4 bases and the V segment lost 3 bases, leaving 8 bases of the junction unmatched. This CDR3 region has 16 residues. CDR1 is SGDLS and CDR2 is YYNGEE in the germline V gene.

The chain combines TRBV6-1 with TRBJ2-5; TRBD1 matches at 7 bases. The J call may be faulty, since TRBJ2-7 better matches the DNA end. CDR1 MNHNS and CDR2 SASEGT come from the germline V gene. The CDR3 is 14 amino acids. The CDR3 DNA follows: TGTGCCAGCAGTGAAACAGGGGTGGTAAACGAGCAGTACTTC. This encodes CASSETGVVNEQYF.

Here the CDR3 reads CASSGDRENIQYF. The CDR3 DNA is TGTGCCAGCAGTGGCGACAGAGAAAACATTCAGTACTTC. V usage is TRBV6-1 and J usage is TRBJ2-7; the D gene is possibly TRBD1 (5 bases). The J call is in doubt because the DNA end fits TRBJ2-4 better. Germline V gene lookup returns CDR1 MNHNS and CDR2 SASEGT. The CDR3 has 13 residues.

The table lists this clonotype with a few counts. V is TRBV7-9 and J is TRBJ1-4; 7 bases are shared with TRBD1. V trimming: 7 bases; J trimming: 1 base; junction bases outside the gene matches: 9. The germline V gene encodes CDR1 SEHNR and CDR2 FQNEAQ (reference sequence). The CDR3 loop spans 16 amino acids. As DNA, the CDR3 is TGTGCCAGCAAGACAGGGCGTATAGGAACTAATGAAAAACTGTTTTTT. It encodes CASKTGRIGTNEKLFF.